The source of this T cell receptor beta chain is a study of T cell repertoires in cytomegalovirus infection. TCRdb reprocessed the reads via MiXCR and lists one record per CDR3 protein. The sample contains approximately 240,000 distinct CDR3 sequences, 12% of which appear only once. This clonotype was found a few times. The CDR3 sequence is 14 residues long. Germline V gives CDR1 MNHNY, CDR2 SVGAGI (reference sequence). Trimming left V 2 bases short and J 3 bases short, with 10 bases between. Material: PBMCs. This TCR was sampled from a human donor in good health (CMV status not recorded). Some clones in this sample may be carry-over from other donors' samples. The chain links TRBV6-6 to TRBJ1-1, with D perhaps TRBD1 (5 bases). CDR3 nucleotide sequence: TGTGCCAGCAGTTACGGGCAGGGCTACACTGAAGCTTTCTTT. It encodes CASSYGQGYTEAFF.